The 11 T cell receptor beta chains in this list originate from one sample, sequenced in a study of shared clonotypes between healthy human individuals. Sequencing was performed with immunoSEQ multiplex PCR; in TCRdb, only in-frame clones are kept and a portion is missing. The sample shows millions of clones, 85% to 95% of them seen only once. Only CD45RO-negative cells positively selected for CCR7 counted as naive CD8 cells, so terminally differentiated effector memory CD45RA+ cells were excluded. Sequencing input: naive CD8+ T cells sorted from blood. Receptors originate from a man between 18 and 35 years old in good health.

The rearrangement links TRBV19 to TRBJ1-5; no clear D. V lost 7 bases and J lost 0, with 13 bases in between. The CDR3 contains 15 residues. In germline, CDR1 is LNHDA, CDR2 SQIVND (reference sequence). The CDR3 DNA sequence: TGTGCCAGTAAGTTGGGCCTCTATAGCAATCAGCCCCAGCATTTT. This encodes CASKLGLYSNQPQHF. The whole variable domain, remainder taken from reference TRBV19 and TRBJ1-5, is DGGITQSPKYLFRKEGQNVTLSCEQNLNHDAMYWYRQDPGQGLRLIYYSQIVNDFQKGDIAEGYSVSREKKESFPLTVTSAQKNPTAFYLCASKLGLYSNQPQHFGDGTRLSIL.

In regard to this clone: Other nucleotide sequences from this sample produce the same CDR3. As DNA, the CDR3 is TGTGCCAGCAGCCCGGGACAATTCACCGGGGAGCTGTTTTTT. Amino acid sequence: CASSPGQFTGELFF. V is TRBV6-5 and J is TRBJ2-2, with TRBD1 as a possible D gene (6 bases). V lost 6 bases, J lost 4 bases, and 12 bases lay in between. The CDR3 consists of 14 residues. Germline loops: CDR1 MNHEY, CDR2 SVGAGI.

Points on this clone: In the same sample, other DNA sequences code for this CDR3. The chain couples TRBV4-3 to TRBJ2-7; D remains unclear. Trimming removed 1 base from V and 2 bases from J, with 6 bases in between. CDR3 length: 13 amino acids. Germline V gene lookup returns CDR1 LGHNA and CDR2 YSLEER. The CDR3 is CASSQGRAYEQYF. Written as DNA, the CDR3 is TGCGCCAGCAGCCAAGGGCGCGCCTACGAGCAGTACTTC.

The V gene is TRBV9, the J gene TRBJ2-3; D unclear. CDR3 size: 15 residues. Germline values: CDR1 SGDLS, CDR2 YYNGEE. V was trimmed by 2 bases and J by 2 bases, leaving 12 bases between them. In DNA form, the CDR3 reads TGTGCCAGCAGCGTCCACCCAGCTCCCACAGATACGCAGTATTTT. Its protein is CASSVHPAPTDTQYF.

This clone appeared once. The chain uses TRBV29-1 and TRBJ1-1, with D possibly TRBD1 on 6 matching bases. The CDR3 is 13 residues long. Germline CDR1 reads SQVTM; CDR2 reads ANQGSEA. The V gene lost 3 bases and the J gene lost 1 base, with 9 bases spanning the gap. The CDR3 nucleotides read TGCAGCGTTGAGGACAGCCAGAACACTGAAGCTTTCTTT. This gives the protein CSVEDSQNTEAFF.

The J gene is TRBJ2-1, the V gene TRBV30; 8 nucleotides agree with TRBD2. The CDR3 length is 14 residues. Trimming removed 1 base from V and 9 bases from J; junction bases left unmatched: 8. Germline V CDR1 and CDR2: GTSNPN, SVGIG (reference sequence). The CDR3 sequence is CAWSASGGPTEQFF. The CDR3 region has the DNA TGTGCCTGGAGTGCCTCGGGGGGGCCCACTGAGCAGTTCTTC.

This clone was found a few times. The chain is built from TRBV29-1 and TRBJ1-1, with D unresolved. Germline V lookup: CDR1 SQVTM, CDR2 ANQGSEA. Trimming cost V 6 bases and J 1 base, with 9 bases left between them. The length of the CDR3 is 12 residues. The CDR3 is CSVPEPNTEAFF. The CDR3, as DNA: TGCAGCGTCCCGGAGCCGAACACTGAAGCTTTCTTT.

The chain couples TRBV6-6 to TRBJ1-1, with no clear D. Germline V lookup: CDR1 MNHNY, CDR2 SVGAGI (reference sequence). Trimming cost V 2 bases and J 5 bases, with 6 bases left between them. This CDR3 region has 12 residues. The CDR3 region has the DNA TGTGCCAGCAGTTACCTTCCTACTGAAGCTTTCTTT. Translated, it gives CASSYLPTEAFF.

The J gene is TRBJ2-1, the V gene TRBV7-3; the D is unclear. The CDR3 spans 17 residues. Trimming left V 2 bases short and J 4 bases short, with 18 bases between. In germline, CDR1 is SGHTA, CDR2 FQGTGA. For the CDR3, the DNA is TGTGCCAGCAGCTTATTGGGCGGCGCAACCCTTTACAATGAGCAGTTCTTC. It yields the protein CASSLLGGATLYNEQFF.

The chain employs TRBV4-3 and TRBJ1-5; D remains ambiguous. The CDR3 extends over 18 amino acids. The germline V gene encodes CDR1 LGHNA and CDR2 YSLEER. The V gene lost 0 bases and the J gene lost 3 bases, with 18 bases spanning the gap. The CDR3 DNA sequence: TGCGCCAGCAGCCAAGATCGTATAGGCGACGGATTCAATCAGCCCCAGCATTTT. Translating it yields CASSQDRIGDGFNQPQHF.

This CDR3 is CASSKGATSRNTGELFF. In DNA, the CDR3 is TGTGCCAGCAGCAAAGGGGCTACCTCAAGGAACACCGGGGAGCTGTTTTTT. V and J are TRBV21-1 and TRBJ2-2; the table names TRBD1, a call not compared with the DNA. TRBV21-1 is shown as a pseudogene. The CDR3 consists of 17 residues.